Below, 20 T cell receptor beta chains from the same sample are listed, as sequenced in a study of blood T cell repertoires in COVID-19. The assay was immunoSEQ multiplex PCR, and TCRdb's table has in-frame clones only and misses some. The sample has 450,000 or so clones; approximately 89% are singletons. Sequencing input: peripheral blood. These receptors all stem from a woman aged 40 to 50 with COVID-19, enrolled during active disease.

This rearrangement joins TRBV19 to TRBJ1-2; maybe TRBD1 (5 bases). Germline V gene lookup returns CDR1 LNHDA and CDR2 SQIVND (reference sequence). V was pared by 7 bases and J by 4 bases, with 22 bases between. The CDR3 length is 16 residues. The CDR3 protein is CASTPLGTGRRYGYTF. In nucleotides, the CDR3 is TGTGCCAGTACCCCCCTTGGAACAGGCCGTCGCTATGGCTACACCTTC.

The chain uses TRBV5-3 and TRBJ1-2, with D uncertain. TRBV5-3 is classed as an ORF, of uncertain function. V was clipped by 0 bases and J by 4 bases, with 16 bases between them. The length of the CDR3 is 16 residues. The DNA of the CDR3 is TGTGCCAGAAGCTTGGAATTAGTTAGCGCGCCCTATGGCTACACCTTC. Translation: CARSLELVSAPYGYTF.

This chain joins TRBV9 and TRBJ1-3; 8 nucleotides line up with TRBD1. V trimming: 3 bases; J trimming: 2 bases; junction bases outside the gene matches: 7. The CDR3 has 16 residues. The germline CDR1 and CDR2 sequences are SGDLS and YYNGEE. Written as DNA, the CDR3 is TGTGCCAGCAGCGCATCGACAGGGGCGGCTGGAAACACCATATATTTT. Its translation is CASSASTGAAGNTIYF. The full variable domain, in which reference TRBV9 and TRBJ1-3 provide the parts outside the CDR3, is DSGVTQTPKHLITATGQRVTLRCSPRSGDLSVYWYQQSLDQGLQFLIQYYNGEERAKGNILERFSAQQFPDLHSELNLSSLELGDSALYFCASSASTGAAGNTIYFGEGSWLTVV.

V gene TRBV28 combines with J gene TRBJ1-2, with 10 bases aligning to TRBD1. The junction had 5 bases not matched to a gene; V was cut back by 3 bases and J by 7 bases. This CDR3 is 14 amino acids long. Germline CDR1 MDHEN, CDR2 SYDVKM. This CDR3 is CASSLTGGSGGYTF. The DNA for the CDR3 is TGTGCCAGCAGTTTGACAGGGGGCTCGGGTGGCTACACCTTC.

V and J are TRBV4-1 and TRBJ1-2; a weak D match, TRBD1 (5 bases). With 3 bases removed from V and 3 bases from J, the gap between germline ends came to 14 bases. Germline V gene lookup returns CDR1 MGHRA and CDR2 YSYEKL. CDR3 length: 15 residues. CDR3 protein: CASSQPRERDYGYTF. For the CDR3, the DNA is TGCGCCAGCAGCCAGCCCAGGGAAAGGGACTATGGCTACACCTTC.

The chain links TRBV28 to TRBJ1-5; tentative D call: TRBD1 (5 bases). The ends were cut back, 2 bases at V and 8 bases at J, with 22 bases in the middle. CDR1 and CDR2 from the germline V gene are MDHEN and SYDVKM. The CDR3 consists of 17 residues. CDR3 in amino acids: CASSLGEVGGYDEPQHF. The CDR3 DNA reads TGTGCCAGCAGTTTAGGCGAGGTCGGGGGGTACGATGAGCCCCAGCATTTT.

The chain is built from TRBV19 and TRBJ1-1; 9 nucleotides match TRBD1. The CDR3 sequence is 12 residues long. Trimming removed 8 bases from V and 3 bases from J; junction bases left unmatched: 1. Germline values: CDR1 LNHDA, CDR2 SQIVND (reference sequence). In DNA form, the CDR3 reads TGTGCCAGTGACAGGGGGGACACTGAAGCTTTCTTT. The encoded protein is CASDRGDTEAFF. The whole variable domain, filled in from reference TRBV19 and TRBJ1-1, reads DGGITQSPKYLFRKEGQNVTLSCEQNLNHDAMYWYRQDPGQGLRLIYYSQIVNDFQKGDIAEGYSVSREKKESFPLTVTSAQKNPTAFYLCASDRGDTEAFFGQGTRLTVV.

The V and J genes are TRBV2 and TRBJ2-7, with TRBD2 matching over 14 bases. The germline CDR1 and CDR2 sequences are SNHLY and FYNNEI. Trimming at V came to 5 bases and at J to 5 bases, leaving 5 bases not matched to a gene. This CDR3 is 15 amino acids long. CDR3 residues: CASSPRTSGRNEQYF. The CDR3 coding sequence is TGTGCCAGCAGTCCCCGGACTAGCGGGAGGAACGAGCAGTACTTC. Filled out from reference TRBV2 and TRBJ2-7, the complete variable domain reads EPEVTQTPSHQVTQMGQEVILRCVPISNHLYFYWYRQILGQKVEFLVSFYNNEISEKSEIFDDQFSVERPDGSNFTLKIRSTKLEDSAMYFCASSPRTSGRNEQYFGPGTRLTVT.

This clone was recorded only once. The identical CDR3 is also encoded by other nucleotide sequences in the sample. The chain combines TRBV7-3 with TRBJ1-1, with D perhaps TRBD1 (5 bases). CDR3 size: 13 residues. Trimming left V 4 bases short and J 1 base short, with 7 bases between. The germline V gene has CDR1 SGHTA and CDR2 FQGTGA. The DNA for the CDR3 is TGTGCCAGCAGCTCCGACAGGAACACTGAAGCTTTCTTT. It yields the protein CASSSDRNTEAFF.

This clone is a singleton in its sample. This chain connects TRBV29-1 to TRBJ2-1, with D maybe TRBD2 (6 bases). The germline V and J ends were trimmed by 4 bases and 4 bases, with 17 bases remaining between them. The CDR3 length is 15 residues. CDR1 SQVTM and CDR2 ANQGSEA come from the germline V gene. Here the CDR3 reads CSVAGREQRYNEQFF. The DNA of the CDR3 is TGCAGCGTTGCGGGGCGGGAACAACGGTACAATGAGCAGTTCTTC.

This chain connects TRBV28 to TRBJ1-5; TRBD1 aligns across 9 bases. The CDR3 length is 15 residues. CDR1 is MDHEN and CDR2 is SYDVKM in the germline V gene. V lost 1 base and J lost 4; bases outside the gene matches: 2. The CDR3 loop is CASSLSGTGNQPQHF. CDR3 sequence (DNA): TGTGCCAGCAGTTTATCCGGGACAGGGAATCAGCCCCAGCATTTT.

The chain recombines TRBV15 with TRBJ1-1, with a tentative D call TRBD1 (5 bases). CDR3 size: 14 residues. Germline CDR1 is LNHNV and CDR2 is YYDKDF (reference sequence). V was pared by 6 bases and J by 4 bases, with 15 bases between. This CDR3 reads CATRAIRVGTEAFF. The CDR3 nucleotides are TGTGCCACCAGGGCTATCAGGGTGGGCACTGAAGCTTTCTTT.

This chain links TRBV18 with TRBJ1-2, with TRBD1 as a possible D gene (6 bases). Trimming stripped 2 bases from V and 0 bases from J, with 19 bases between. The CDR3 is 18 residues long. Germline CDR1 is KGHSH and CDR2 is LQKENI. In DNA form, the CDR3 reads TGTGCCAGCTCACCATACGGGACCGGGACACCTACTAACTATGGCTACACCTTC. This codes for CASSPYGTGTPTNYGYTF.

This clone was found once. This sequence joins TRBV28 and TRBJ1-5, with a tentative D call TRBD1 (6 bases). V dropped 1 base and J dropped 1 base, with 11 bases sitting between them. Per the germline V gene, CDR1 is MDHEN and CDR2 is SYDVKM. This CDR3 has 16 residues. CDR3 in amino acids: CASSLLGGPSNQPQHF. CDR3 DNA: TGTGCCAGCAGTTTATTGGGGGGGCCAAGCAATCAGCCCCAGCATTTT.

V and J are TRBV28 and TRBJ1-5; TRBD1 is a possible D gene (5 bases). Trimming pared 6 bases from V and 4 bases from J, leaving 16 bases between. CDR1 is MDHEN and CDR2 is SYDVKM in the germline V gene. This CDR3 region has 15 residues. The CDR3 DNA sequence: TGTGCCAGCAGCCGCGGCGGGACCAGAAATCAGCCCCAGCATTTT. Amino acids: CASSRGGTRNQPQHF.

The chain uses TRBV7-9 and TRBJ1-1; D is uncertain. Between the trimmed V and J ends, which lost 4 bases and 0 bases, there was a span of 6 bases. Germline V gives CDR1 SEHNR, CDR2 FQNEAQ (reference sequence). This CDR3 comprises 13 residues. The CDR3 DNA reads TGTGCCAGCAGCTCCTATATGAACACTGAAGCTTTCTTT. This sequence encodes CASSSYMNTEAFF. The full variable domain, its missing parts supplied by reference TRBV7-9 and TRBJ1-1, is DTGVSQNPRHKITKRGQNVTFRCDPISEHNRLYWYRQTLGQGPEFLTYFQNEAQLEKSRLLSDRFSAERPKGSFSTLEIQRTEQGDSAMYLCASSSYMNTEAFFGQGTRLTVV.

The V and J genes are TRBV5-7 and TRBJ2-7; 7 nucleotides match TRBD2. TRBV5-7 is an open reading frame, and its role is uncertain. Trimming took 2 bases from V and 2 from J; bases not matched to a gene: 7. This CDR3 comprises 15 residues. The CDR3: CASSFLCGSAYEQYF. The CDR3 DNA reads TGTGCCAGCAGCTTTCTTTGCGGGAGTGCCTACGAGCAGTACTTC.

CDR3: CASFRRWGQNYEQYF. The DNA of the CDR3 is TGTGCCAGCTTTCGCCGGTGGGGACAGAACTACGAGCAGTACTTC. V is TRBV7-8 and J is TRBJ2-7; 7 bases align to TRBD1. The CDR3 length is 15 residues. Germline trimming cut 8 bases from V and 3 bases from J; bases unmatched to any gene: 13. Germline V gene data show CDR1 as SGHVS and CDR2 as FQNEAQ.

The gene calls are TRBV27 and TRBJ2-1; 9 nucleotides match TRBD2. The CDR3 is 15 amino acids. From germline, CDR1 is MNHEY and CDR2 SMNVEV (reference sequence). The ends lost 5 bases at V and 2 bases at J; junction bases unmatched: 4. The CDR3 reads CASSEREVTYNEQFF. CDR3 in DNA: TGTGCCAGCAGTGAGCGGGAGGTAACCTACAATGAGCAGTTCTTC.

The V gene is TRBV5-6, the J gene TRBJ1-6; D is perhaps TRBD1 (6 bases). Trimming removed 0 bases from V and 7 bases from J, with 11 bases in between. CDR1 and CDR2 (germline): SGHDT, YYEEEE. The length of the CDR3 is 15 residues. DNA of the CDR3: TGTGCCAGCAGCTTGGGAGGGGGTTTGAATTCACCCCTCCACTTT. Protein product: CASSLGGGLNSPLHF.